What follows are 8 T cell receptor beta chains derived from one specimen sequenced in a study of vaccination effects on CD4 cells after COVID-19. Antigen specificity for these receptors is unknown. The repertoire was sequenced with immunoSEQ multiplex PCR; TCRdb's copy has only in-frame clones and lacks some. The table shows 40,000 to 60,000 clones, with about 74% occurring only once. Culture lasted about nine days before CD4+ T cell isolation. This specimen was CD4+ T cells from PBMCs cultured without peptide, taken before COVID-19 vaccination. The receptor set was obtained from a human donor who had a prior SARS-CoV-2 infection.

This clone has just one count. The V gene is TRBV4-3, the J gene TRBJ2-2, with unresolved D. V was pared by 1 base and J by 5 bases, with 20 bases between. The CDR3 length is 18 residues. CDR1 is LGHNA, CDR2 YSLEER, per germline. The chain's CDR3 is CASSQVGSATVNTGELFF. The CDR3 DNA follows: TGCGCCAGCAGCCAAGTGGGGTCCGCGACGGTAAATACCGGGGAGCTGTTTTTT.

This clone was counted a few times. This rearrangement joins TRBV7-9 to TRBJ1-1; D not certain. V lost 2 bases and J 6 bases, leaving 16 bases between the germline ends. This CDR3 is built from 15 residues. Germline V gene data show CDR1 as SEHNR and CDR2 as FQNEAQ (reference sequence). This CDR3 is CASSLIPRRTAEAFF. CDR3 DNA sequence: TGTGCCAGCAGCTTAATCCCCCGCCGAACGGCTGAAGCTTTCTTT. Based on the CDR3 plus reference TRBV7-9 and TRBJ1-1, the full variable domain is DTGVSQNPRHKITKRGQNVTFRCDPISEHNRLYWYRQTLGQGPEFLTYFQNEAQLEKSRLLSDRFSAERPKGSFSTLEIQRTEQGDSAMYLCASSLIPRRTAEAFFGQGTRLTVV.

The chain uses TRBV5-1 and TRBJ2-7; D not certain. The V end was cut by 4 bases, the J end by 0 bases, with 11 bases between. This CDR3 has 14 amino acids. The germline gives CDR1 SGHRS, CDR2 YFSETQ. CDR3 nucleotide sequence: TGCGCCAGCAGCCCTGAGCCTAACTCCTACGAGCAGTACTTC. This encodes CASSPEPNSYEQYF.

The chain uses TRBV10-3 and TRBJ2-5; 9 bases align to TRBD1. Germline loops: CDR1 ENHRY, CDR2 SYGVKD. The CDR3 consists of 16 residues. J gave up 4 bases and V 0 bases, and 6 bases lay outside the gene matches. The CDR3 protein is CAISESGQGLGETQYF. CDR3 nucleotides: TGTGCCATCAGTGAGTCGGGACAGGGACTCGGAGAGACCCAGTACTTC.

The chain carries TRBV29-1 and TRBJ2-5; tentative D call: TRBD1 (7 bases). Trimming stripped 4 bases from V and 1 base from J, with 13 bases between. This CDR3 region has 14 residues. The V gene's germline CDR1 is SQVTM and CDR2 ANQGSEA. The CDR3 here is CSVGPGGTQETQYF. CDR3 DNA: TGCAGCGTTGGTCCAGGGGGGACCCAAGAGACCCAGTACTTC.

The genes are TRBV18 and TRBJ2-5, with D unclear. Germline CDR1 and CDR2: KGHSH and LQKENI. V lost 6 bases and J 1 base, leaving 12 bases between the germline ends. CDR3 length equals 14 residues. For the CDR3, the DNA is TGTGCCAGCTCGTCGGGTTGGAGCCAAGAGACCCAGTACTTC. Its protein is CASSSGWSQETQYF.

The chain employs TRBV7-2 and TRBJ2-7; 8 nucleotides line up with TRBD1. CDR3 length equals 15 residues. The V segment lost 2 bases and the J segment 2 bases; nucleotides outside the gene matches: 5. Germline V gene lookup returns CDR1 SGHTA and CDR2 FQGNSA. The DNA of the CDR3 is TGTGCCAGCAGCTTAATGACAGGGGACACCTACGAGCAGTACTTC. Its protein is CASSLMTGDTYEQYF.

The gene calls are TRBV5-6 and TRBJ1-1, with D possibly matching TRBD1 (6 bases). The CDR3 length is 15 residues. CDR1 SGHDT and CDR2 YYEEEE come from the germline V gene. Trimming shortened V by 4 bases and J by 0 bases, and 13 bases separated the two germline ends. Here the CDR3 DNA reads TGTGCCAGCAGCCCGACGACAGGACTGAACACTGAAGCTTTCTTT. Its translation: CASSPTTGLNTEAFF.